This paragraph reports one TCR beta chain. Clones were read by immunoSEQ multiplex PCR, and TCRdb kept only the in-frame ones, dropping some. The data show 200,000 to 300,000 clones, with 84% seen just once and 0.5% to 0.65% held by the top ten. Germline CDR1 reads MDHEN; CDR2 reads SYDVKM. V was trimmed by 2 bases and J by 7 bases, leaving 9 bases between them. The CDR3 length is 13 residues. The data belong to a study of Tregs in tolerant kidney transplant recipients. The sequence was collected from a human donor in good health. Specimen: CD4+ T cells from blood. This sequence joins TRBV28 and TRBJ2-1; D might be TRBD2 (6 bases). CDR3 nucleotides: TGTGCCAGCAGTTTAGGAGGAGGGAATGAGCAGTTCTTC. Translated: CASSLGGGNEQFF.